The 31 T cell receptor beta chains in this list originate from one sample, sequenced in a study of cytomegalovirus exposure and HLA in healthy donors. PCR was performed using 60 Vbeta and 13 Jbeta primers. Clones were read by immunoSEQ multiplex PCR, and TCRdb kept only the in-frame ones, dropping some. The sample carries hundreds of thousands of clones, around 80% recorded once. Sequencing used PBMCs. These receptors all come from a woman aged 55-69 years in good health and CMV-seropositive.

The rearrangement uses TRBV6-5 and TRBJ1-2; D might be TRBD1 (6 bases). The ends were cut back, 4 bases at V and 5 bases at J, with 11 bases in the middle. This CDR3 has 13 residues. Germline V CDR1 and CDR2: MNHEY, SVGAGI. CDR3 loop: CASSSRTEYGYTF. CDR3 DNA sequence: TGTGCCAGCAGTTCGCGGACAGAGTATGGCTACACCTTC.

The sample holds a few counts of this clone. The rearrangement uses TRBV6-4 and TRBJ2-1, with D possibly matching TRBD1 (6 bases). V shed 5 bases and J shed 7 bases, with 12 bases lying between them. CDR3 length: 13 amino acids. Germline assignment: CDR1 MRHNA and CDR2 SNTAGT. CDR3 in amino acids: CASSLQGRNEQFF. The CDR3 nucleotides read TGTGCCAGCAGTCTACAGGGTAGGAATGAGCAGTTCTTC.

The chain combines TRBV11-2 with TRBJ2-7; D may be TRBD2 (5 bases). CDR1 SGHAT and CDR2 FQNNGV come from the germline V gene. The V end lost 5 bases, the J end lost 0 bases, and 17 bases lay between the germline ends. The CDR3 loop spans 16 amino acids. Written as DNA, the CDR3 is TGTGCCAGCAGCCCCCCGCCAAGTGGGAGCTCCTACGAGCAGTACTTC. Residues: CASSPPPSGSSYEQYF. The complete variable domain, with remaining parts taken from reference TRBV11-2 and TRBJ2-7, reads EAGVAQSPRYKIIEKRQSVAFWCNPISGHATLYWYQQILGQGPKLLIQFQNNGVVDDSQLPKDRFSAERLKGVDSTLKIQPAKLEDSAVYLCASSPPPSGSSYEQYFGPGTRLTVT.

In this sample, this clone turned up a few times. The DNA for the CDR3 is TGTGCCAGCTCACCACGGCAAAGCACAGATACGCAGTATTTT. Protein product: CASSPRQSTDTQYF. The chain uses TRBV18 and TRBJ2-3; the D is unclear. V was clipped by 1 base and J by 0 bases, with 5 bases between them. CDR3 size: 14 residues. Per the germline V gene, CDR1 is KGHSH and CDR2 is LQKENI.

The J gene is TRBJ1-2, the V gene TRBV6-7; D is ambiguous. TRBV6-7 is an open reading frame whose function is uncertain. The CDR3 is 15 amino acids. Between the trimmed V and J ends, which lost 2 bases and 0 bases, there was a span of 10 bases. In DNA, the CDR3 is TGTGCCAGCAGTTACAACAAATTTACTAACTATGGCTACACCTTC. This codes for CASSYNKFTNYGYTF.

This clone was observed a handful of times. The chain joins TRBV2 to TRBJ1-1, with 9 positions matching TRBD1. The germline gives CDR1 SNHLY, CDR2 FYNNEI. This CDR3 comprises 14 residues. Unmatched junction bases numbered 7, after V lost 6 bases and J lost 5 bases. The CDR3, as DNA: TGTGCCAGCAGCGTTACAGGGGGCTTAACTGAAGCTTTCTTT. Its translation: CASSVTGGLTEAFF.

The chain links TRBV27 to TRBJ2-4, with D perhaps matching TRBD1 (6 bases). CDR1 and CDR2 (germline): MNHEY, SMNVEV (reference sequence). The CDR3 sequence is 16 residues long. Trimming pared 1 base from V and 0 bases from J, leaving 10 bases between. The CDR3 DNA sequence: TGTGCCAGCAGTTTATTGGGCAGGGGAGCCAAAAACATTCAGTACTTC. Translated, it gives CASSLLGRGAKNIQYF.

This rearrangement joins TRBV11-1 to TRBJ2-3; TRBD1 is a possible D gene (6 bases). Trimming stripped 2 bases from V and 2 bases from J, with 11 bases between. Germline V gene data show CDR1 as SGHAT and CDR2 as FQDESV (reference sequence). The CDR3 runs 15 residues. Here the CDR3 reads CASSLLGGTTDTQYF. In nucleotides, the CDR3 is TGTGCCAGCAGCTTATTAGGGGGTACCACAGATACGCAGTATTTT.

The V call is TRBV6-6, the J call TRBJ2-7; possibly TRBD2 for D (6 bases). This CDR3 has 15 residues. V lost 6 bases and J 7 bases, leaving 22 bases between the germline ends. Germline values: CDR1 MNHNY, CDR2 SVGAGI (reference sequence). CDR3 amino acids: CASSRGTRSQKEQYF. The CDR3 DNA reads TGTGCCAGCAGCCGCGGGACTCGTTCGCAAAAGGAGCAGTACTTC.

The chain joins TRBV12-5 to TRBJ2-2; 7 nucleotides match TRBD1. Germline V gene sequence: CDR1 LGHNT, CDR2 FRNRAP. This CDR3 spans 17 amino acids. V trimming: 1 base; J trimming: 1 base; junction bases outside the gene matches: 6. The CDR3 loop reads CASGLAGGWVNTGELFF. For the CDR3, the DNA is TGTGCTAGTGGTTTGGCAGGGGGATGGGTGAACACCGGGGAGCTGTTTTTT.

The CDR3 DNA is TGTGCCAGCAGCCAAGCGATCGTAGGGGTGGACACTGAAGCTTTCTTT. Residues: CASSQAIVGVDTEAFF. The V and J genes are TRBV4-2 and TRBJ1-1; a weak D match, TRBD1 (5 bases). This CDR3 is 16 amino acids long. V lost 1 base to trimming and J lost 3 bases, with 15 bases between them. Germline assignment: CDR1 LGHNA and CDR2 YNFKEQ.

The CDR3 sequence is CASSLVGLSTDTQYF. DNA of the CDR3: TGTGCCAGCAGTTTAGTGGGGCTTAGCACAGATACGCAGTATTTT. The chain couples TRBV28 to TRBJ2-3; D is perhaps TRBD1 (5 bases). The CDR3 is made up of 15 amino acids. Germline V lookup: CDR1 MDHEN, CDR2 SYDVKM. Trimming removed 2 bases from V and 0 bases from J, with 9 bases in between.

The chain combines TRBV15 with TRBJ1-5, with D perhaps matching TRBD1 (5 bases). Germline assignment: CDR1 LNHNV and CDR2 YYDKDF (reference sequence). Trimming cost V 0 bases and J 2 bases, with 5 bases left between them. The CDR3 has 14 amino acids. In DNA form, the CDR3 reads TGTGCCACCAGCAGAGACAGGGGCAATCAGCCCCAGCATTTT. Protein: CATSRDRGNQPQHF.

The chain links TRBV29-1 to TRBJ1-3; D is perhaps TRBD1 (5 bases). Trimming removed 4 bases at V and 3 bases at J, with 7 bases between. Per the germline V gene, CDR1 is SQVTM and CDR2 is ANQGSEA. CDR3 size: 12 residues. CDR3: CSVGGGGNTIYF. As DNA, the CDR3 is TGCAGCGTTGGCGGGGGTGGAAACACCATATATTTT.

V gene TRBV7-2 combines with J gene TRBJ1-6, with D tentatively TRBD1 (6 bases). Trimming removed 5 bases from V and 9 bases from J, with 17 bases in between. CDR3 length: 15 residues. Germline V gene sequence: CDR1 SGHTA, CDR2 FQGNSA. CDR3 amino acids: CASSPPTGSLSPLHF. The DNA for the CDR3 is TGTGCCAGCAGCCCCCCGACAGGTTCCCTTTCACCCCTCCACTTT. Variable domain in full (rest from reference TRBV7-2 and TRBJ1-6): GAGVSQSPSNKVTEKGKDVELRCDPISGHTALYWYRQSLGQGLEFLIYFQGNSAPDKSGLPSDRFSAERTGGSVSTLTIQRTQQEDSAVYLCASSPPTGSLSPLHFGNGTRLTVT.

The CDR3 loop is CASSIDSSYEQYF. DNA of the CDR3: TGTGCCAGTAGTATAGACAGTTCCTACGAGCAGTACTTC. V gene TRBV19 combines with J gene TRBJ2-7, with unresolved D. The germline V and J ends were trimmed by 0 bases and 1 base, with 4 bases remaining between them. This CDR3 region has 13 residues. Looked up from germline, CDR1 is LNHDA and CDR2 is SQIVND (reference sequence).

The chain is built from TRBV19 and TRBJ2-4; no reliable D call. CDR1 is LNHDA and CDR2 is SQIVND in the germline V gene (reference sequence). This CDR3 contains 15 residues. V was trimmed by 3 bases and J by 3 bases, leaving 12 bases between them. CDR3 in amino acids: CASSMISAGKNIQYF. DNA for the CDR3: TGTGCCAGTAGTATGATCTCGGCAGGCAAAAACATTCAGTACTTC.

The chain recombines TRBV4-2 with TRBJ2-3; 11 bases align to TRBD2. V lost 3 bases to trimming and J lost 4 bases; unmatched junction nucleotides: 6. Germline V CDR1 and CDR2: LGHNA, YNFKEQ. The CDR3 contains 16 residues. The CDR3 nucleotides read TGTGCCAGCAGCCAGCTCACTAGCGGGAGCGCAGATACGCAGTATTTT. It specifies CASSQLTSGSADTQYF.

The CDR3 nucleotides are TGCGCCAGCAGCCTCCCGACTAGCGGGGGGCCCGTGGATACGCAGTATTTT. Translation gives CASSLPTSGGPVDTQYF. The genes are TRBV5-1 and TRBJ2-3; 13 positions match TRBD2. J gave up 6 bases and V 4 bases, and 11 bases lay outside the gene matches. The V gene's germline CDR1 is SGHRS and CDR2 YFSETQ. The CDR3 contains 17 residues.

This chain joins TRBV19 and TRBJ1-4; no reliable D call. The germline V gene encodes CDR1 LNHDA and CDR2 SQIVND (reference sequence). V was shortened by 6 bases and J by 4 bases, with 6 bases between the two germline ends. This CDR3 comprises 12 residues. CDR3 loop: CASRAVNEKLFF. The CDR3 coding sequence is TGTGCCAGTAGAGCGGTTAATGAAAAACTGTTTTTT.

The table lists this clone with a count of one. The gene calls are TRBV5-1 and TRBJ1-6; possible D gene TRBD1, 6 bases. Germline loops: CDR1 SGHRS, CDR2 YFSETQ. Trimming stripped 1 base from V and 7 bases from J, with 18 bases between. The CDR3 consists of 17 residues. The chain's CDR3 is CASSLKGTPDRNSPLHF. In nucleotides, the CDR3 is TGCGCCAGCAGCTTGAAAGGTACCCCTGACAGGAATTCACCCCTCCACTTT.

This sequence joins TRBV30 and TRBJ1-2; no firm D call. Trimming cost V 1 base and J 5 bases, with 14 bases left between them. The CDR3 length is 14 residues. Germline CDR1 reads GTSNPN; CDR2 reads SVGIG (reference sequence). CDR3 in amino acids: CAWSGTDSLYGYTF. The CDR3 DNA follows: TGTGCCTGGAGTGGAACAGATTCCCTTTATGGCTACACCTTC.

The CDR3 here is CASGPRDRGGTNQPQHF. The DNA of the CDR3 is TGTGCCAGCGGTCCCCGGGACAGGGGGGGGACAAATCAGCCCCAGCATTTT. This chain joins TRBV21-1 and TRBJ1-5; the D segment call TRBD1 is taken from the table without a DNA check. TRBV21-1 is a listed pseudogene. This CDR3 spans 17 amino acids.

The V gene is TRBV19, the J gene TRBJ1-2; a weak D match, TRBD1 (6 bases). Trimming stripped 4 bases from V and 8 bases from J, with 11 bases between. This CDR3 has 12 residues. Germline V gene data show CDR1 as LNHDA and CDR2 as SQIVND (reference sequence). The CDR3 DNA follows: TGTGCCAGTAGTAGGTCCAGGGGAGGCTACACCTTC. It is translated as CASSRSRGGYTF. Filled out from reference TRBV19 and TRBJ1-2, the complete variable domain reads DGGITQSPKYLFRKEGQNVTLSCEQNLNHDAMYWYRQDPGQGLRLIYYSQIVNDFQKGDIAEGYSVSREKKESFPLTVTSAQKNPTAFYLCASSRSRGGYTFGSGTRLTVV.

Here the CDR3 reads CATSRDLSGPGELFF. In nucleotides, the CDR3 is TGTGCCACCAGCAGAGATCTCTCAGGCCCCGGGGAGCTGTTTTTT. V and J are TRBV15 and TRBJ2-2; D not certain. The V end lost 0 bases, the J end lost 6 bases, and 11 bases lay between the germline ends. Germline V gives CDR1 LNHNV, CDR2 YYDKDF (reference sequence). There are 15 residues in the CDR3.

This chain links TRBV4-2 with TRBJ2-7; D is ambiguous. V was cut by 1 base and J by 5 bases, with 9 bases left in between. CDR3 length equals 13 residues. The germline gives CDR1 LGHNA, CDR2 YNFKEQ. CDR3 nucleotide sequence: TGTGCCAGCAGCCAAGTTGCTAGGAACGAGCAGTACTTC. Protein: CASSQVARNEQYF.

The chain uses TRBV30 and TRBJ1-3, with D maybe TRBD1 (5 bases). The CDR3 runs 14 residues. Trimming took off 0 bases at V and 7 bases at J, with 13 bases between the two ends. Germline V lookup: CDR1 GTSNPN, CDR2 SVGIG (reference sequence). The CDR3: CAWSVGFRGNTIYF. In nucleotides, the CDR3 is TGTGCCTGGAGTGTTGGTTTTCGGGGGAACACCATATATTTT.

The chain joins TRBV10-1 to TRBJ2-2, with D maybe TRBD1 (5 bases). Looked up from germline, CDR1 is WNHNN and CDR2 is SYGVQD (reference sequence). V was cut by 5 bases and J by 6 bases, with 10 bases left in between. The CDR3 length is 13 residues. The CDR3 region has the DNA TGCGCCAGCAGTAGGACATCCCCCGGGGAGCTGTTTTTT. This gives the protein CASSRTSPGELFF.

A single count supports this clone. This chain joins TRBV11-2 and TRBJ2-7, with D tentatively TRBD1 (6 bases). From germline, CDR1 is SGHAT and CDR2 FQNNGV. V lost 1 base and J lost 2, with 12 bases in between. This CDR3 is 15 amino acids long. The CDR3 coding sequence is TGTGCCAGCAGCTTAGGTCCAGGGGTTACCTACGAGCAGTACTTC. As protein: CASSLGPGVTYEQYF. The whole variable domain, remainder taken from reference TRBV11-2 and TRBJ2-7, is EAGVAQSPRYKIIEKRQSVAFWCNPISGHATLYWYQQILGQGPKLLIQFQNNGVVDDSQLPKDRFSAERLKGVDSTLKIQPAKLEDSAVYLCASSLGPGVTYEQYFGPGTRLTVT.

This sequence joins TRBV5-1 and TRBJ2-1, with D possibly TRBD1 on 5 matching bases. V lost 0 bases to trimming and J lost 2 bases, with 9 bases between them. The CDR3 has 15 residues. The germline V gene encodes CDR1 SGHRS and CDR2 YFSETQ. The chain's CDR3 is CASSLVGVPYNEQFF. CDR3 nucleotide sequence: TGCGCCAGCAGCTTGGTAGGGGTTCCCTACAATGAGCAGTTCTTC.

The rearrangement links TRBV5-5 to TRBJ2-2, with 7 bases fitting TRBD2. Germline CDR1 SGHKS, CDR2 YYEKEE (reference sequence). The junction had 1 base not matched to a gene; V was cut back by 0 bases and J by 2 bases. The CDR3 is 15 amino acids. The CDR3 region is CASSLGLANTGELFF. Written as DNA, the CDR3 is TGTGCCAGCAGCTTGGGACTAGCCAACACCGGGGAGCTGTTTTTT.